Listed below are T cell receptor beta chains from one sample, sequenced in a study of CD8 T cells in ankylosing spondylitis. TCRdb analysed the 5' RACE reads with MiXCR anew, one entry per CDR3 protein. The data show under 300,000 distinct CDR3 sequences, around 11% seen once. Sample: blood, either unsorted or a sorted T cell fraction (not recorded which). These receptors were obtained from a male donor with ankylosing spondylitis or in good health (not recorded which). CDR3s include the opening cysteine and the closing phenylalanine or tryptophan. Fields, in order: V gene, clone size, J gene, D gene, CDR3 protein, CDR3 DNA. D genes are given only for firm matches. Only some rows state a clone size, as once, few, many or a class for expanded clones.

TRBV30	.	TRBJ2-5	.	CAWSVQIETQYF	TGTGCCTGGAGTGTACAGATAGAGACCCAGTACTTC
TRBV20-1	many	TRBJ2-3	TRBD2	CSAEPGLAGTTDTQYF	TGCAGTGCAGAACCGGGACTAGCGGGAACAACAGATACGCAGTATTTT
TRBV6-1	many	TRBJ1-5	.	CASSDTYQPQHF	TGTGCCAGCAGTGATACGTATCAGCCCCAGCATTTT
TRBV6-5	many	TRBJ2-5	.	CASSYLKTRSETQYF	TGTGCCAGCAGTTACCTCAAGACTAGGTCGGAGACCCAGTACTTC
TRBV12-3/TRBV12-4	many	TRBJ2-2	.	CASSSPRWPNTGELFF	TGTGCCAGCAGTTCCCCCCGTTGGCCCAACACCGGGGAGCTGTTTTTT
TRBV7-7	many	TRBJ2-7	.	CASSRGGSGYEQYF	TGTGCCAGCAGCCGAGGAGGTAGCGGCTACGAGCAGTACTTC
TRBV7-2	.	TRBJ1-3	.	CASSLGLNPGLGNTIYF	TGTGCCAGCAGCTTGGGCCTTAACCCAGGTTTAGGAAACACCATATATTTT
TRBV4-1	many	TRBJ1-1	.	CASSQDRGLWAFF	TGCGCCAGCAGCCAAGACAGGGGTCTTTGGGCTTTCTTT
TRBV29-1	.	TRBJ2-3	.	CSVGGTRTSPTDTQYF	TGCAGCGTCGGGGGGACACGCACTTCCCCCACAGATACGCAGTATTTT
TRBV3-1	many	TRBJ1-2	.	CASSLYEGLNYGYTF	TGTGCCAGCAGCCTTTACGAAGGGCTTAACTATGGCTACACCTTC
TRBV20-1	many	TRBJ1-1	.	CSADRPFRGVGETEAFF	TGCAGTGCCGATCGACCCTTCCGGGGAGTGGGTGAGACTGAAGCTTTCTTT
TRBV5-1	many	TRBJ2-2	.	CASSLAGQPPTGELFF	TGCGCCAGCAGCTTGGCCGGTCAGCCACCCACCGGGGAGCTGTTTTTT
TRBV7-9	.	TRBJ1-2	.	CASSLASQGYGYTF	TGTGCCAGCAGCCTGGCCTCGCAGGGCTATGGCTACACCTTC
TRBV2	.	TRBJ1-6	.	CASGVSGPYNSPLHF	TGTGCCAGCGGAGTCTCGGGGCCCTATAATTCACCCCTCCACTTT
TRBV7-2	few	TRBJ2-1	TRBD2	CASSFSGGTYNEQFF	TGTGCCAGCAGCTTTAGCGGGGGGACCTACAATGAGCAGTTCTTC
TRBV12-3/TRBV12-4	many	TRBJ2-3	TRBD2	CASSPLTSVQTVYF	TGTGCCAGCAGCCCCCTCACTAGCGTCCAAACGGTTTATTTT
TRBV5-1	many	TRBJ2-2	TRBD2	CASPVAGNTGELFF	TGCGCCAGCCCAGTAGCGGGGAACACCGGGGAGCTGTTTTTT
TRBV15	many	TRBJ2-5	.	CATSRDLPEQETQYF	TGTGCCACCAGCAGAGATTTACCCGAACAGGAGACCCAGTACTTC
TRBV20-1	many	TRBJ2-2	TRBD2	CSARIAGENTGELFF	TGCAGTGCTAGGATAGCGGGAGAGAACACCGGGGAGCTGTTTTTT
TRBV7-9	.	TRBJ1-1	.	CASSPLGSNTEAFF	TGTGCCAGCAGCCCCCTGGGCAGCAACACTGAAGCTTTCTTT
TRBV5-6	many	TRBJ1-6	TRBD1	CASSPGQGKSSPLHF	TGTGCCAGCAGCCCCGGACAGGGAAAGTCTTCACCCCTCCACTTT
TRBV12-3/TRBV12-4	many	TRBJ2-2	TRBD2	CASMMTSGNTGELFF	TGTGCCAGCATGATGACTAGCGGGAACACCGGGGAGCTGTTTTTT
TRBV20-1	many	TRBJ1-2	.	CSARSGAKGLYGYTF	TGCAGTGCTAGATCAGGGGCGAAGGGGTTATATGGCTACACCTTC
TRBV9	.	TRBJ1-6	.	CASSAGDGHNSPLHF	TGTGCCAGCAGCGCCGGAGATGGGCATAATTCACCCCTCCACTTT